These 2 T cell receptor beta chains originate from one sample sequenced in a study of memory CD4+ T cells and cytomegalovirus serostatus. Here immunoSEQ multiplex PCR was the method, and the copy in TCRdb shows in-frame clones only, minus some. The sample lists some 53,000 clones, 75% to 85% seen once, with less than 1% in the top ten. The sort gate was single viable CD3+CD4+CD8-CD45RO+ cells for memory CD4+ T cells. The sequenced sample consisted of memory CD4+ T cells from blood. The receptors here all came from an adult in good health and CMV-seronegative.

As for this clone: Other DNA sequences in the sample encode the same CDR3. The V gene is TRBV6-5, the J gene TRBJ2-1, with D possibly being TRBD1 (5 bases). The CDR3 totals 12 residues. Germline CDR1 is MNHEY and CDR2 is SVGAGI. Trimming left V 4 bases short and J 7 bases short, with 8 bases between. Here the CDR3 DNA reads TGTGCCAGCAGTTGGGGCCGGAATGAGCAGTTCTTC. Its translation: CASSWGRNEQFF.

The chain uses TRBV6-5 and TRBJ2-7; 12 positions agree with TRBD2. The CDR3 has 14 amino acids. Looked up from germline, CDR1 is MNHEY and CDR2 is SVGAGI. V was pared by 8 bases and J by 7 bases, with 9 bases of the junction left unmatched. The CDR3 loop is CASGGLAGRGEQYF. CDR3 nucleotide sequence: TGTGCCAGCGGTGGACTAGCGGGGAGAGGGGAGCAGTACTTC.